Below are 31 T cell receptor beta chains sequenced from a single sample in a study of STAT3 mutations in large granular lymphocyte leukemia. Study-wide findings and caveats: At least one immunodominant TCR beta clonotype appeared in every T-cell large granular lymphocyte leukemia patient.

Their antigens are not known. Profiling relied on immunoSEQ multiplex PCR, and the TCRdb table lists in-frame clones only, not all of them. The repertoire has 12,000 or so clones, approximately 83% of them found once; the top ten carry about nine tenths. Sequences were obtained from peripheral blood mononuclear cells. These receptors all come from a man at least 80 years old with T-cell large granular lymphocyte leukemia. Some clones in this sample may be carry-over from other donors' samples.

This clone was detected only once. The gene calls are TRBV5-6 and TRBJ1-1; tentative D call: TRBD1 (6 bases). V was cut by 3 bases and J by 8 bases, with 11 bases left in between. This CDR3 is built from 12 residues. Germline-derived CDR1 and CDR2 are SGHDT and YYEEEE. The CDR3 protein is CASSWGAEEAFF. The DNA of the CDR3 is TGTGCCAGCAGCTGGGGGGCGGAAGAAGCTTTCTTT.

The J gene is TRBJ1-3, the V gene TRBV18, with D uncertain. The V gene's germline CDR1 is KGHSH and CDR2 LQKENI. This CDR3 is built from 12 residues. V was clipped by 6 bases and J by 8 bases, with 11 bases between them. This chain's CDR3 is CASSTGEDTIYF. DNA of the CDR3: TGTGCCAGCTCGACGGGAGAGGACACCATATATTTT.

The chain combines TRBV19 with TRBJ1-5; 7 nucleotides match TRBD1. The CDR3 consists of 13 residues. V dropped 6 bases and J dropped 3; count of bases not matched to a gene: 2. Germline assignment: CDR1 LNHDA and CDR2 SQIVND (reference sequence). The CDR3 sequence is CASSGQANQPQHF. In DNA, the CDR3 is TGTGCCAGTAGCGGACAGGCCAATCAGCCCCAGCATTTT.

The V and J genes are TRBV4-1 and TRBJ1-1; D perhaps matches TRBD1 (5 bases). The germline V and J ends were trimmed by 4 bases and 1 base, with 10 bases remaining between them. Germline CDR1 MGHRA, CDR2 YSYEKL. CDR3 size: 14 residues. The CDR3 sequence: CASSRGDRNTEAFF. CDR3 coding DNA: TGCGCCAGCAGCCGCGGAGACAGGAACACTGAAGCTTTCTTT.

J is TRBJ1-2 and V is TRBV7-2; possibly TRBD1 for D (5 bases). The germline V and J ends were trimmed by 2 bases and 3 bases, with 16 bases remaining between them. There are 16 residues in the CDR3. Germline-derived CDR1 and CDR2 are SGHTA and FQGNSA. This CDR3 is CASSLQGATQHYGYTF. The CDR3 nucleotides read TGTGCCAGCAGCTTACAGGGAGCCACTCAACACTATGGCTACACCTTC.

This chain links TRBV5-1 with TRBJ2-5, with a tentative D call TRBD1 (7 bases). V lost 1 base, J lost 3 bases, and 16 bases lay in between. The CDR3 is made up of 16 amino acids. Per germline, CDR1 SGHRS and CDR2 YFSETQ. The CDR3 loop is CASSLSPGGPEETQYF. The CDR3 nucleotides read TGCGCCAGCAGCTTGAGTCCAGGGGGGCCTGAAGAGACCCAGTACTTC.

The rearrangement uses TRBV18 and TRBJ1-1, with TRBD1 identical over 9 bases. The CDR3 spans 19 residues. From germline, CDR1 is KGHSH and CDR2 LQKENI. J gave up 3 bases and V 3 bases, and 17 bases lay outside the gene matches. The CDR3, as DNA: TGTGCCAGCTCACCCCTAAATCCGCTATCGGACAGGGGATACACTGAAGCTTTCTTT. Translation gives CASSPLNPLSDRGYTEAFF.

V and J are TRBV23-1 and TRBJ2-1; TRBD2 agrees at 8 bases. TRBV23-1 is recorded as an ORF, its role being uncertain. V shed 0 bases and J 8 bases; nucleotides not matched to a gene: 12. CDR3 size: 17 residues. CDR3 region: CASSQSIDSGATHEQFF. The CDR3 DNA reads TGCGCCAGCAGTCAATCGATCGATAGCGGGGCTACCCATGAGCAGTTCTTC.

V gene TRBV15 combines with J gene TRBJ1-2; D not certain. V lost 3 bases and J 8 bases, leaving 13 bases between the germline ends. The CDR3 runs 13 residues. Looked up from germline, CDR1 is LNHNV and CDR2 is YYDKDF (reference sequence). CDR3 loop: CATSRDFQAGYTF. In DNA, the CDR3 is TGTGCCACCAGCAGGGACTTTCAGGCCGGCTACACCTTC.

Here the CDR3 DNA reads TGTGCCAGCAGTGAGGGACAGGGTGTAATCACAGATACGCAGTATTTT. Its translation is CASSEGQGVITDTQYF. J is TRBJ2-3 and V is TRBV6-1; 9 bases are shared with TRBD1. The CDR3 runs 16 residues. Germline V gives CDR1 MNHNS, CDR2 SASEGT. J was trimmed by 2 bases and V by 3 bases; bases with no gene match: 6.

The CDR3 bases are TGTGCCAGCAGCCAACCCGGGACAGGGGACTATGGCTACACCTTC. Translated: CASSQPGTGDYGYTF. The J gene is TRBJ1-2, the V gene TRBV9, with 10 bases aligning to TRBD1. The CDR3 length is 15 residues. V trimming: 4 bases; J trimming: 3 bases; junction bases outside the gene matches: 6. Germline V gene data show CDR1 as SGDLS and CDR2 as YYNGEE.

The rearrangement links TRBV30 to TRBJ1-2; tentative D call: TRBD1 (6 bases). Germline V gives CDR1 GTSNPN, CDR2 SVGIG (reference sequence). The CDR3 is made up of 14 amino acids. Trimming shortened V by 2 bases and J by 3 bases, and 13 bases separated the two germline ends. CDR3 sequence (DNA): TGTGCCTGGAGTTTTCAGGGGATCTACTATGGCTACACCTTC. This codes for CAWSFQGIYYGYTF. Drawing the rest from reference TRBV30 and TRBJ1-2, the complete variable domain is SQTIHQWPATLVQPVGSPLSLECTVEGTSNPNLYWYRQAAGRGLQLLFYSVGIGQISSEVPQNLSASRPQDRQFILSSKKLLLSDSGFYLCAWSFQGIYYGYTFGSGTRLTVV.

The chain couples TRBV18 to TRBJ2-3; D remains unclear. Trimming removed 0 bases from V and 0 bases from J, with 7 bases in between. Germline values: CDR1 KGHSH, CDR2 LQKENI. The CDR3 is made up of 15 amino acids. The CDR3 sequence is CASSPPSLSTDTQYF. As DNA, the CDR3 is TGTGCCAGCTCACCACCTAGTCTGAGCACAGATACGCAGTATTTT.

The genes are TRBV19 and TRBJ1-2; D call uncertain. V shed 1 base and J shed 7 bases, with 10 bases lying between them. Germline-derived CDR1 and CDR2 are LNHDA and SQIVND (reference sequence). The CDR3 contains 13 residues. The CDR3 here is CASSIGRGSGYTF. The DNA for the CDR3 is TGTGCCAGTAGTATAGGGCGGGGATCTGGCTACACCTTC.

The J gene is TRBJ1-6, the V gene TRBV6-6; 9 nucleotides line up with TRBD1. With 5 bases clipped from V and 11 bases from J, the junction kept 10 bases outside the gene matches. This CDR3 has 15 amino acids. Germline loops: CDR1 MNHNY, CDR2 SVGAGI (reference sequence). Here the CDR3 reads CASSTPRDRDTPLHF. The CDR3 DNA sequence: TGTGCCAGCAGTACCCCCCGGGACAGGGATACACCCCTCCACTTT.

The chain employs TRBV5-1 and TRBJ1-2; D may be TRBD1 (5 bases). This CDR3 has 13 amino acids. CDR1 SGHRS and CDR2 YFSETQ come from the germline V gene. The V and J ends lost 0 bases and 6 bases respectively, with 9 bases between them. In nucleotides, the CDR3 is TGCGCCAGCAGCTTGGGACAAGGGGATGGCTACACCTTC. Translation gives CASSLGQGDGYTF.

This chain connects TRBV7-9 to TRBJ2-1; either TRBD1 or TRBD2 may fit D (6 bases each). Germline V CDR1 and CDR2: SEHNR, FQNEAQ (reference sequence). This CDR3 comprises 14 residues. V dropped 5 bases and J dropped 5 bases, with 13 bases sitting between them. The CDR3 is CASSPTGRNNEQFF. In DNA form, the CDR3 reads TGTGCCAGCAGCCCAACAGGGAGGAACAATGAGCAGTTCTTC.

The CDR3 here is CAWILAGGADTQYF. The CDR3 DNA reads as TGTGCCTGGATACTAGCGGGGGGGGCAGATACGCAGTATTTT. This chain uses TRBV30 with TRBJ2-3, with 13 bases identical to TRBD2. Germline V gives CDR1 GTSNPN, CDR2 SVGIG (reference sequence). Trimming took 4 bases from V and 4 from J; bases not matched to a gene: 2. This CDR3 spans 14 amino acids.

This clone was counted a single time. The chain couples TRBV5-4 to TRBJ1-1, with D hard to call. Germline V gene sequence: CDR1 SGHNT, CDR2 YYREEE (reference sequence). V lost 5 bases to trimming and J lost 1 base, with 6 bases between them. The CDR3 totals 12 residues. The CDR3 reads CASRGKNTEAFF. DNA of the CDR3: TGTGCCAGCAGGGGGAAGAACACTGAAGCTTTCTTT. The variable domain in full, completed from reference TRBV5-4 and TRBJ1-1, reads ETGVTQSPTHLIKTRGQQVTLRCSSQSGHNTVSWYQQALGQGPQFIFQYYREEENGRGNFPPRFSGLQFPNYSSELNVNALELDDSALYLCASRGKNTEAFFGQGTRLTVV.

V gene TRBV30 combines with J gene TRBJ1-6, with a weak D call TRBD1 (6 bases). Trimming shortened V by 8 bases and J by 1 base, and 12 bases separated the two germline ends. The CDR3 runs 14 residues. CDR1 GTSNPN and CDR2 SVGIG come from the germline V gene (reference sequence). CDR3: CASSGESYNSPLHF. The CDR3, as DNA: TGTGCCAGTTCAGGGGAATCCTATAATTCACCCCTCCACTTT.

V usage is TRBV5-1 and J usage is TRBJ2-2; 13 bases agree with TRBD2. V shed 5 bases and J 8 bases; nucleotides not matched to a gene: 3. The CDR3 has 14 residues. In germline, CDR1 is SGHRS, CDR2 YFSETQ. Here the CDR3 DNA reads TGCGCCAGCAGGGGACTAGCGGGGCTTGGGGAGCTGTTTTTT. This sequence encodes CASRGLAGLGELFF.

In regard to this clone: Additional DNA sequences in this sample encode the identical CDR3. This chain uses TRBV5-1 with TRBJ2-3; D gene unclear. Trimming took 3 bases from V and 0 from J, leaving 8 bases between them. CDR3 length equals 14 residues. Germline CDR1 and CDR2: SGHRS and YFSETQ. CDR3 DNA: TGCGCCAGCAGCTCAGGACCTAGCACAGATACGCAGTATTTT. This codes for CASSSGPSTDTQYF. The entire variable domain, with the rest obtained from reference TRBV5-1 and TRBJ2-3, is as follows: KAGVTQTPRYLIKTRGQQVTLSCSPISGHRSVSWYQQTPGQGLQFLFEYFSETQRNKGNFPGRFSGRQFSNSRSEMNVSTLELGDSALYLCASSSGPSTDTQYFGPGTRLTVL.

This clone was observed once. The rearrangement links TRBV1 to TRBJ2-7. TRBV1 is marked as a pseudogene. The CDR3 length is 13 residues. The CDR3 DNA is TGCACCAGCAGCCAAGGGAAAGGGTTCGAGCAGTACTTC. Its protein product is CTSSQGKGFEQYF.

The chain combines TRBV27 with TRBJ1-6; the match to TRBD1 covers 7 bases. With V trimmed by 6 bases and J by 3 bases, 5 bases remained unmatched. CDR3 length: 15 residues. CDR1 MNHEY and CDR2 SMNVEV come from the germline V gene (reference sequence). The CDR3 DNA follows: TGTGCCAGCAGGCTCCGGGACAGCTATAATTCACCCCTCCACTTT. Translating it yields CASRLRDSYNSPLHF.

This clone was counted at least ten times. V usage is TRBV20-1 and J usage is TRBJ1-2, with D tentatively TRBD1 (6 bases). Trimming pared 4 bases from V and 7 bases from J, leaving 10 bases between. This CDR3 region has 11 residues. Germline-derived CDR1 and CDR2 are DFQATT and SNEGSKA (reference sequence). The CDR3 bases are TGCAGTGCTACGGACAGTGGTGGCTACACCTTC. Protein product: CSATDSGGYTF.

This chain uses TRBV25-1 with TRBJ1-1, with TRBD1 as a possible D gene (5 bases). CDR1 is MGHDK, CDR2 SYGVNS, per germline. This CDR3 comprises 14 residues. The V end was cut by 2 bases, the J end by 6 bases, with 13 bases between. The CDR3 nucleotides read TGTGCCAGCAGTGAACCAGGGAATTTGCCTGAAGCTTTCTTT. Translated: CASSEPGNLPEAFF.

The gene calls are TRBV18 and TRBJ2-2, with D possibly TRBD2 on 6 matching bases. V gave up 3 bases and J gave up 5 bases, with 16 bases separating them. Germline values: CDR1 KGHSH, CDR2 LQKENI. CDR3 size: 16 residues. Written as DNA, the CDR3 is TGTGCCAGCTCACCGGGACTGCCGAGGGATACCGGGGAGCTGTTTTTT. This translates into CASSPGLPRDTGELFF.

The chain links TRBV6-5 to TRBJ1-1; TRBD1 might be the D (6 bases). Germline CDR1 and CDR2: MNHEY and SVGAGI. This CDR3 has 12 residues. V dropped 6 bases and J dropped 6 bases, with 11 bases sitting between them. The CDR3 nucleotides read TGTGCCAGCAGCCTAGGGGGGTCTGAAGCTTTCTTT. Its translation: CASSLGGSEAFF.

The chain carries TRBV7-3 and TRBJ1-2; D uncertain. Trimming removed 5 bases at V and 5 bases at J, with 9 bases between. CDR1 is SGHTA and CDR2 is FQGTGA in the germline V gene. The CDR3 is 12 amino acids. CDR3 DNA sequence: TGTGCCAGCAGCCGAGACGGGTATGGCTACACCTTC. This encodes CASSRDGYGYTF.

The chain links TRBV7-8 to TRBJ2-7; no firm D call. V was shortened by 11 bases and J by 0 bases, with 8 bases between the two germline ends. This CDR3 region has 11 residues. Germline V lookup: CDR1 SGHVS, CDR2 FQNEAQ. CDR3 residues: CASGHSYEQYF. In DNA, the CDR3 is TGTGCCTCCGGGCACTCCTACGAGCAGTACTTC.

The J gene is TRBJ2-2, the V gene TRBV6-5; no clear D. From germline, CDR1 is MNHEY and CDR2 SVGAGI. Deletions cut 6 bases from V and 2 bases from J, with 7 bases between. The CDR3 spans 13 residues. The CDR3 loop reads CASRGLNTGELFF. DNA for the CDR3: TGTGCCAGCAGAGGCTTAAACACCGGGGAGCTGTTTTTT.